The TCR beta chain described here comes from a study of cytotoxic CD8 clonotypes in ibrutinib-treated CLL. Study findings and constraints: Sustained-remission and progressing patients were not sampled at matched times. Baseline clonality exceeded age-matched healthy donors and tracked circulating CD8+ T-cell counts. Under therapy, public clonotypes either contracted or stayed stable, and they were uncommon. Clonality rose at ibrutinib response, held steady in sustained remission, and fell toward baseline at progression.

Here immunoSEQ multiplex PCR was the method, and the copy in TCRdb shows in-frame clones only, minus some. The sample consists of approximately 150,000 clones, around nine tenths of them appearing once. Looked up from germline, CDR1 is MNHNS and CDR2 is SASEGT. This CDR3 has 11 amino acids. Trimming pared 6 bases from V and 7 bases from J, leaving 7 bases between. As to this clone: Its target is not known.

This TCR derives from a human donor with chronic lymphocytic leukemia. The rearrangement joins TRBV6-1 to TRBJ2-1; D ambiguous. The material was PBMCs, obtained at disease progression, from a patient treated with ibrutinib. The CDR3 here is CASRVGNEQFF. The DNA for the CDR3 is TGTGCCAGCAGGGTGGGAAATGAGCAGTTCTTC.